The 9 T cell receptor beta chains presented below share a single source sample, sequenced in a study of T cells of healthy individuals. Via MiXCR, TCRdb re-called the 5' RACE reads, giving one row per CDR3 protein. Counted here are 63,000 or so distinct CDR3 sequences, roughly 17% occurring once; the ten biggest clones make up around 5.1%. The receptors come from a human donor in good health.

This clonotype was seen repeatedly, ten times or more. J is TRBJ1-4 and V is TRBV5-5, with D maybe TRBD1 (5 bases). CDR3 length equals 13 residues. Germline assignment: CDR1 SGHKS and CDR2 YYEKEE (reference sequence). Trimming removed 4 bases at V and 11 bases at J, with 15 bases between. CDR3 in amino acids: CASSARDEGKLFF. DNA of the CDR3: TGTGCCAGCAGCGCCAGGGACGAAGGGAAACTGTTTTTT.

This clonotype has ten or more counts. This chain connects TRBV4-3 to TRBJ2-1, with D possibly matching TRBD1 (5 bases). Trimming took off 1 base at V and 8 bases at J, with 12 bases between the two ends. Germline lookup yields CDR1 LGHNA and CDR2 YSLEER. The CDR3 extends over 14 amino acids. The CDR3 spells CASSQVSGLDEQFF. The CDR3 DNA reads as TGCGCCAGCAGCCAAGTTTCAGGGCTCGATGAGCAGTTCTTC.

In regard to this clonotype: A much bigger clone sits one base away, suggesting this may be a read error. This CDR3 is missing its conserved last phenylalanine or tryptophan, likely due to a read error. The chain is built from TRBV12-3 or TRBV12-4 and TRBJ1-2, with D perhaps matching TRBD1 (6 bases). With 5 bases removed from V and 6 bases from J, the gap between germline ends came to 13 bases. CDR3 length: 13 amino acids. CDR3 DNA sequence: TGTGCCAGCAGTAACAGGGTCAACGATGGCTACACCCTC. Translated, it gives CASSNRVNDGYTL.

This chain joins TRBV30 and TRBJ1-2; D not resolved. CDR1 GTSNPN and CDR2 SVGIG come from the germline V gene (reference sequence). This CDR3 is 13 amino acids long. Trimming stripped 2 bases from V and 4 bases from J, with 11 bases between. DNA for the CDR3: TGTGCCTGGAGTTCGGCAGCTCCCTATGGCTACACCTTC. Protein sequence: CAWSSAAPYGYTF.

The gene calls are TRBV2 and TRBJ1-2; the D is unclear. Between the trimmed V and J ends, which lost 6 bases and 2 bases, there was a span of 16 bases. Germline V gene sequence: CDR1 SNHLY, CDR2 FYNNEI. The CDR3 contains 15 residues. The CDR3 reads CASRWEVLANYGYTF. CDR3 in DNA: TGTGCCAGCAGATGGGAGGTCCTCGCGAACTATGGCTACACCTTC.

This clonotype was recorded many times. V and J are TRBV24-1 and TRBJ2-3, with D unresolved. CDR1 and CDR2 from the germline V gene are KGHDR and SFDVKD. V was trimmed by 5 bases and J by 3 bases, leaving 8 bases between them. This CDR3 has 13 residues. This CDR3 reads CATSGTNTDTQYF. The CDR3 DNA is TGTGCCACCAGTGGAACCAATACAGATACGCAGTATTTT.

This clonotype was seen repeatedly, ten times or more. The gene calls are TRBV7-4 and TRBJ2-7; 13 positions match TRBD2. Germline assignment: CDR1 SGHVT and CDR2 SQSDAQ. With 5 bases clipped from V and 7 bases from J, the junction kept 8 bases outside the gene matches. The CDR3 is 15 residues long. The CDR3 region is CASSILAGGPREQYF. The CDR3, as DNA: TGTGCCAGCAGCATACTAGCGGGAGGGCCCCGAGAGCAGTACTTC. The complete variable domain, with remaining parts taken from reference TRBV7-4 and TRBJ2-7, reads GAGVSQSPRYKVAKRGRDVALRCDSISGHVTLYWYRQTLGQGSEVLTYSQSDAQRDKSGRPSGRFSAERPERSVSTLKIQRTEQGDSAVYLCASSILAGGPREQYFGPGTRLTVT.

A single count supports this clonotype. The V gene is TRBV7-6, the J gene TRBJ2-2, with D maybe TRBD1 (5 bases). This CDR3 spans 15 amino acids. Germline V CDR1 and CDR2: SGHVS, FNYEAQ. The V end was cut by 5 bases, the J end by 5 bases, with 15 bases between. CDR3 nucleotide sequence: TGTGCCAGCAGCCCGGCAGGGAAGGGTACCGGGGAGCTGTTTTTT. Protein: CASSPAGKGTGELFF. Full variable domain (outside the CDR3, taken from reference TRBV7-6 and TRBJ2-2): GAGVSQSPRYKVTKRGQDVALRCDPISGHVSLYWYRQALGQGPEFLTYFNYEAQQDKSGLPNDRFSAERPEGSISTLTIQRTEQRDSAMYRCASSPAGKGTGELFFGEGSRLTVL.

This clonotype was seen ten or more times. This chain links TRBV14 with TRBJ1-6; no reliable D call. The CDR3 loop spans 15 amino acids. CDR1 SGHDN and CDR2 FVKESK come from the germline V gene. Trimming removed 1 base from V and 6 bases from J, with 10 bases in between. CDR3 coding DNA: TGTGCCAGCAGCCAAGCCGACTTGGGTAATTCACCCCTCCACTTT. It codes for CASSQADLGNSPLHF.